One T cell receptor (beta chain) is described in this entry. Its recognized antigen is unknown. No per-base quality is available; no much larger clone lies one base away. The data belong to a study of blood T cell repertoires in COVID-19 (dated by TCRdb to 2018 to 2021). Some background on the complete study: Collaborator samples came from the United States, Italy and Spain and covered acute and convalescent phases of COVID-19. Sample metadata almost always included a de-identified subject ID, COVID-19 status, age in years and sex. Where available, HLA class I and class II types were taken from metadata supplied by the sample provider and were not determined by assay-based typing. The dataset comprised deeply sampled blood TCRbeta repertoires from subjects exposed to, actively infected with, or recovered from COVID-19. The samples were drawn from the first 160 participants of the ongoing ImmuneRACE study and from roughly 1,300 subjects provided by 6 global collaborators. The prospective study material was composed of cDNA or gDNA derived from T cells, B-cell-depleted T cells, or PBMCs. A freely available public database, intended as a resource for researchers studying the immune response to SARS-CoV-2, is where the repertoires were released.

The paper's findings and limits, for the study overall: The amount of clinical and demographic metadata varied by source and participant and was provided uncurated.

TCRbeta CDR3 regions were amplified from genomic DNA by means of the immunoSEQ Assay, a bias-controlled multiplex PCR. For the original study's pipeline: The number of nucleated cells in each sample was estimated from the amplification of reference gene primers within the assay. To quantify the absolute abundance of each unique TCRbeta CDR3 rearrangement, sequence reads were collapsed and filtered. For each sample, productive Simpson clonality was calculated by taking the square root of Simpson's diversity index across productive rearrangements. Drawn from immuneACCESS, this table holds only the in-frame rearrangements with V and J called that TCRdb kept. Clones are partly lost; checked studies trace under half to an unresolved V gene and leave the rest unexplained. Clonal size and the V and J genes are those of that table, whereas D and trimming came from the DNA. The table for this sample lists 300,000 to 350,000 clones; roughly 85% of them were counted only once. The ten largest account for about 4.2% of the sample.

In the prospective study, participants were about 18 to 89 years old, resided in 24 geographic areas of the United States, and were enrolled through a virtual design. Cohort assignment in the prospective study relied on participant-reported clinical history from a screening survey and a study questionnaire. Mobile phlebotomists in the prospective study collected whole blood, serum and a nasopharyngeal or oropharyngeal swab from every participant. Additional blood draws and questionnaires over a roughly two-month period could optionally be provided by prospective study participants. Before DNA extraction, prospective study blood samples were shipped either frozen or at room temperature. The TCR comes from a woman aged 40 to 50 with acute COVID-19. Sequences were obtained from PBMCs or T cells enriched from blood (not recorded which).

The nucleotides are TGTGCCAGCAGCTTCGGACTAGTTTACAATGAGCAGTTCTTC. Its protein product is CASSFGLVYNEQFF. The chain couples TRBV5-6 to TRBJ2-1, with 7 middle bases fitting TRBD2. Trimming accounts for 2 bases at V and 4 bases at J, while the number of junction bases matched to no gene is 3. CDR1 and CDR2 (SGHDT, YYEEEE) derive from the germline V gene. The CDR3 numbers 14 residues from cysteine through phenylalanine. The only DNA kept is the CDR3, 42 bases in frame from the first base.